This T cell receptor beta chain was observed in a study of cytomegalovirus exposure and HLA in healthy donors. Study in general: Counted in an early data release were about 85 million unique TCRs from HLA-typed donors.

PCR used 60 Vbeta primers and 13 Jbeta primers. Generated by immunoSEQ multiplex PCR, the TCRdb table keeps only in-frame clones and is missing some. The sample lists roughly 140,000 clones; nearly 80% were seen once. General study findings and limits: In a later analysis, 16,951 TCR beta sequences were associated with HLA alleles at 0.05 false discovery rate. Per a prior analysis, the majority of TCR beta V segments were productive roughly 90% or roughly 30% of the time. Reported results showed that the classifier diagnosed cytomegalovirus status with high specificity and sensitivity.

In its sample, this clone was seen once. As yet, its antigen is unknown. The TCR sequence derives from a man in his forties in good health and CMV-seropositive. The sequenced sample consisted of PBMCs.

This chain's CDR3 is CASSLTGGLYNEQFF. DNA for the CDR3: TGTGCCAGCAGCTTAACAGGGGGCCTTTACAATGAGCAGTTCTTC. The chain links TRBV7-6 to TRBJ2-1, with 9 positions matching TRBD1. The V and J ends lost 2 bases and 4 bases, in that order; junction bases with no gene match: 3. Germline V CDR1 and CDR2: SGHVS, FNYEAQ. This CDR3 comprises 15 residues. Full variable domain (missing parts from reference TRBV7-6 and TRBJ2-1): GAGVSQSPRYKVTKRGQDVALRCDPISGHVSLYWYRQALGQGPEFLTYFNYEAQQDKSGLPNDRFSAERPEGSISTLTIQRTEQRDSAMYRCASSLTGGLYNEQFFGPGTRLTVL.